The 28 T cell receptor beta chains below come from one sample, sequenced in a study of blood T cell repertoires in COVID-19. Clones were sequenced by immunoSEQ multiplex PCR, and TCRdb holds only the in-frame ones, with some missing. The sample carries approximately 210,000 clones, around 81% recorded once. The sequenced material came from PBMCs or T cells enriched from blood (not recorded which). The receptors here all came from a woman between 45 and 60 years old with acute COVID-19.

This CDR3 reads CASSQPGTDRNTIYF. In nucleotides, the CDR3 is TGTGCCAGCAGCCAACCCGGGACAGACCGAAACACCATATATTTT. V gene TRBV3-1 (or the pseudogene TRBV3-2) combines with J gene TRBJ1-3; 7 nucleotides align to TRBD1. Germline assignment: CDR1 LGHDT and CDR2 YNNKEL (reference sequence). This CDR3 has 15 amino acids. V lost 2 bases and J lost 5; bases outside the gene matches: 6.

This sequence joins TRBV11-2 and TRBJ1-4, with TRBD1 matching over 11 bases. Unmatched junction bases numbered 5, after V lost 1 base and J lost 10 bases. There are 15 residues in the CDR3. Germline loops: CDR1 SGHAT, CDR2 FQNNGV. The CDR3 spells CASSLAGQGAGKLFF. CDR3 DNA: TGTGCCAGCAGCTTAGCCGGACAGGGGGCGGGAAAACTGTTTTTT.

The rearrangement joins TRBV30 to TRBJ1-1, with 10 bases lining up with TRBD1. Germline V lookup: CDR1 GTSNPN, CDR2 SVGIG (reference sequence). V shed 1 base and J 10 bases; nucleotides not matched to a gene: 0. The CDR3 extends over 11 amino acids. CDR3 protein: CAWSGTGGAFF. The CDR3 DNA is TGTGCCTGGAGTGGGACAGGGGGAGCTTTCTTT.

This clone was counted between two and nine times. The chain employs TRBV2 and TRBJ1-5; unclear D gene. V was trimmed by 6 bases and J by 3 bases, leaving 15 bases between them. CDR1 is SNHLY and CDR2 is FYNNEI in the germline V gene. The CDR3 sequence is 15 residues long. The CDR3 DNA sequence: TGTGCCAGCAGCAGTCGGGGAATCTCCAATCAGCCCCAGCATTTT. As protein: CASSSRGISNQPQHF.

This sequence joins TRBV7-8 and TRBJ1-5; a possible D gene is TRBD1 (5 bases). The germline V gene encodes CDR1 SGHVS and CDR2 FQNEAQ. The V end lost 5 bases, the J end lost 4 bases, and 9 bases lay between the germline ends. The CDR3 extends over 13 amino acids. CDR3 loop: CASSTRANQPQHF. CDR3 bases: TGTGCCAGCAGCACCAGGGCTAATCAGCCCCAGCATTTT. Full variable domain (missing parts from reference TRBV7-8 and TRBJ1-5): GAGVSQSPRYKVAKRGQDVALRCDPISGHVSLFWYQQALGQGPEFLTYFQNEAQLDKSGLPSDRFFAERPEGSVSTLKIQRTQQEDSAVYLCASSTRANQPQHFGDGTRLSIL.

The chain has TRBV19 and TRBJ2-3; D unclear. Trimming removed 6 bases at V and 1 base at J, with 8 bases between. CDR3 length equals 13 residues. Germline CDR1 is LNHDA and CDR2 is SQIVND (reference sequence). The CDR3 reads CASRVGGTDTQYF. The CDR3 DNA sequence: TGTGCCAGTAGGGTGGGCGGCACAGATACGCAGTATTTT.

J is TRBJ2-7 and V is TRBV7-3; a weak D match, TRBD2 (5 bases). V was shortened by 7 bases and J by 0 bases, with 19 bases between the two germline ends. CDR1 and CDR2 from the germline V gene are SGHTA and FQGTGA. The CDR3 has 16 amino acids. CDR3 nucleotides: TGTGCCAGCACCCCAGTAGATGGGAGAGACTCCTACGAGCAGTACTTC. The encoded protein is CASTPVDGRDSYEQYF.

The chain uses TRBV5-4 and TRBJ2-7; 7 bases line up with TRBD2. CDR3 length: 15 residues. Germline V gives CDR1 SGHNT, CDR2 YYREEE (reference sequence). With V trimmed by 5 bases and J by 4 bases, 12 bases remained unmatched. The CDR3 region has the DNA TGTGCCAGCAGTTCTAACCGGGGGGTACCTTACGAGCAGTACTTC. This codes for CASSSNRGVPYEQYF.

This chain joins TRBV23-1 and TRBJ2-1, with 7 bases aligning to TRBD1. TRBV23-1 is an ORF, and what it does is uncertain. The junction had 14 bases not matched to a gene; V was cut back by 3 bases and J by 3 bases. The CDR3 is 18 amino acids. CDR3 coding DNA: TGCGCCAGCAGTCATATTACACGGACAGGCTTGGGCTACAATGAGCAGTTCTTC. The encoded protein is CASSHITRTGLGYNEQFF.

This sequence joins TRBV6-6 and TRBJ2-1; 15 nucleotides agree with TRBD2. The ends lost 6 bases at V and 8 bases at J; junction bases unmatched: 20. From germline, CDR1 is MNHNY and CDR2 SVGAGI (reference sequence). This CDR3 contains 20 residues. This CDR3 reads CASSARGGPGLAGGSHEQFF. The CDR3 region has the DNA TGTGCCAGCAGCGCCCGGGGGGGGCCGGGACTAGCGGGAGGATCCCATGAGCAGTTCTTC.

This clone occurred once. The chain uses TRBV11-3 and TRBJ1-1, with D maybe TRBD1 (6 bases). The CDR3 length is 17 residues. The ends were cut back, 2 bases at V and 1 base at J, with 17 bases in the middle. CDR1 is SGHNT and CDR2 is YENEEA in the germline V gene. The CDR3 spells CASSLYIRSGANTEAFF. CDR3 nucleotides: TGTGCCAGCAGCTTATACATCCGTTCAGGGGCGAACACTGAAGCTTTCTTT.

The chain combines TRBV7-9 with TRBJ1-4; 8 nucleotides line up with TRBD1. The CDR3 is made up of 16 amino acids. Germline CDR1 reads SEHNR; CDR2 reads FQNEAQ (reference sequence). V gave up 1 base and J gave up 3 bases; unmatched junction bases: 4. CDR3 loop: CASSLVSTGANEKLFF. The DNA of the CDR3 is TGTGCCAGCAGCTTAGTGTCGACAGGGGCTAATGAAAAACTGTTTTTT.

The CDR3 nucleotides read TGTGCCAGCGGACAGGGGAGCTCTGGAAACACCATATATTTT. It yields the protein CASGQGSSGNTIYF. The rearrangement uses TRBV6-1 and TRBJ1-3; the match to TRBD1 covers 9 bases. CDR1 and CDR2 from the germline V gene are MNHNS and SASEGT. The CDR3 has 14 amino acids. The V segment lost 8 bases and the J segment 0 bases; nucleotides outside the gene matches: 2.

The chain joins TRBV2 to TRBJ2-5; TRBD2 matches 12 bases. The junction had 4 bases not matched to a gene; V was cut back by 6 bases and J by 2 bases. CDR3 length: 15 amino acids. CDR1 SNHLY and CDR2 FYNNEI come from the germline V gene. The CDR3 DNA reads as TGTGCCAGCAGGTGGACTAGCGGGGCACAAGAGACCCAGTACTTC. Amino acid sequence: CASRWTSGAQETQYF.

This rearrangement joins TRBV11-2 to TRBJ1-5; 7 bases line up with TRBD1. CDR3 size: 14 residues. The germline CDR1 and CDR2 sequences are SGHAT and FQNNGV. J gave up 6 bases and V 1 base, and 3 bases lay outside the gene matches. CDR3 residues: CASSLVSGGQPQHF. The CDR3 DNA reads TGTGCCAGCAGCTTAGTCTCAGGGGGTCAGCCCCAGCATTTT.

This chain joins TRBV6-2 or TRBV6-3 and TRBJ2-1; the D gene is possibly TRBD1 (6 bases). Trimming took 5 bases from V and 1 from J, leaving 12 bases between them. CDR3 length: 15 residues. Per the germline V gene, CDR1 is MNHEY and CDR2 is SVGEGT. The DNA of the CDR3 is TGTGCCAGCAGTAGGACAGTTAGTTCCTACAATGAGCAGTTCTTC. This sequence encodes CASSRTVSSYNEQFF.

The chain uses TRBV10-3 and TRBJ2-1, with D possibly being TRBD2 (6 bases). CDR1 and CDR2 (germline): ENHRY, SYGVKD. V lost 3 bases and J lost 4, with 13 bases in between. The CDR3 is 15 residues long. The chain's CDR3 is CAISEVADIYNEQFF. The CDR3 DNA follows: TGTGCCATCAGTGAAGTAGCGGACATTTACAATGAGCAGTTCTTC.

The chain couples TRBV2 to TRBJ2-3; 13 bases match TRBD2. The CDR3 runs 14 residues. Germline assignment: CDR1 SNHLY and CDR2 FYNNEI. V was clipped by 8 bases and J by 3 bases; unmatched bases: 2. The CDR3: CASQLAGGTDTQYF. DNA of the CDR3: TGTGCCAGCCAACTAGCGGGGGGGACAGATACGCAGTATTTT. The variable domain in full, completed from reference TRBV2 and TRBJ2-3, reads EPEVTQTPSHQVTQMGQEVILRCVPISNHLYFYWYRQILGQKVEFLVSFYNNEISEKSEIFDDQFSVERPDGSNFTLKIRSTKLEDSAMYFCASQLAGGTDTQYFGPGTRLTVL.

J is TRBJ2-1 and V is TRBV5-1; 11 bases fit TRBD2. With 3 bases clipped from V and 5 bases from J, the junction kept 10 bases outside the gene matches. The CDR3 runs to 17 residues. Per the germline V gene, CDR1 is SGHRS and CDR2 is YFSETQ. CDR3 in DNA: TGCGCCAGCAGCTCCCCTCGACTAGCGGGGACCCACAATGAGCAGTTCTTC. Amino acids: CASSSPRLAGTHNEQFF.

This chain uses TRBV7-2 with TRBJ2-7; 10 bases are a match to TRBD2. The CDR3 runs to 19 residues. J gave up 2 bases and V 0 bases, and 13 bases lay outside the gene matches. From germline, CDR1 is SGHTA and CDR2 FQGNSA. This CDR3 is CASSLAALAGNFFPYEQYF. CDR3 nucleotide sequence: TGTGCCAGCAGCTTAGCGGCACTAGCGGGAAACTTTTTCCCCTACGAGCAGTACTTC.

The rearrangement uses TRBV21-1 and TRBJ2-3; the D segment call TRBD2 is taken from the table without a DNA check. TRBV21-1 represents a pseudogene. There are 19 residues in the CDR3. As DNA, the CDR3 is TGTGCCAGCAGCAAGGTCCGTTTGTGTGTGCGGGAGGGCATAGATACGCAGTATTTT. Amino acid sequence: CASSKVRLCVREGIDTQYF.

This clone showed up just a few times. The rearrangement links TRBV5-1 to TRBJ1-1; a possible D gene is TRBD1 (6 bases). From germline, CDR1 is SGHRS and CDR2 YFSETQ. The CDR3 sequence is 15 residues long. Trimming removed 4 bases at V and 1 base at J, with 14 bases between. The CDR3 bases are TGCGCCAGCAGCCCTGGGGACACCCGGAACACTGAAGCTTTCTTT. Its translation: CASSPGDTRNTEAFF.

V usage is TRBV3-1 (or the pseudogene TRBV3-2) and J usage is TRBJ2-5; perhaps D is TRBD1 or TRBD2 (6 bases each). Germline loops: CDR1 LGHDT, CDR2 YNNKEL (reference sequence). The CDR3 has 13 residues. The DNA of the CDR3 is TGTGCGAGCGGGCGCAGGGGTTCAGAGACCCAGTACTTC. This codes for CASGRRGSETQYF.

The chain employs TRBV21-1 and TRBJ1-4; the listed D gene, TRBD1, was not tested against the DNA. TRBV21-1 is deemed a pseudogene. The CDR3 loop spans 17 amino acids. The CDR3: CASSETRWDTTNEKLFF. For the CDR3, the DNA is TGTGCCAGCAGCGAAACAAGGTGGGACACAACTAATGAAAAACTGTTTTTT.

This sequence joins TRBV29-1 and TRBJ1-4; D remains ambiguous. The CDR3 covers 11 residues. Germline loops: CDR1 SQVTM, CDR2 ANQGSEA. Between the trimmed V and J ends, which lost 8 bases and 4 bases, there was a span of 8 bases. The CDR3 nucleotides are TGCAGCTGGAGGGATAATGAAAAACTGTTTTTT. Encoded protein: CSWRDNEKLFF.

The chain recombines TRBV7-2 with TRBJ1-1; 9 nucleotides agree with TRBD1. Unmatched junction bases numbered 3, after V lost 5 bases and J lost 5 bases. In germline, CDR1 is SGHTA, CDR2 FQGNSA. The CDR3 loop spans 13 amino acids. The CDR3 nucleotides are TGTGCCAGCAGCGTGACAGGGGGAACTGAAGCTTTCTTT. The encoded protein is CASSVTGGTEAFF.

This clone showed up just once. V usage is TRBV6-2 or TRBV6-3 and J usage is TRBJ2-7; 8 bases match TRBD2. The J segment lost 3 bases and the V segment lost 5 bases, leaving 18 bases of the junction unmatched. Looked up from germline, CDR1 is MNHEY and CDR2 is SVGEGT. The CDR3 runs 18 residues. The CDR3 sequence is CASSRSTSGYYDSYEQYF. The CDR3 region has the DNA TGTGCCAGCAGTCGCAGTACTAGCGGCTACTACGATAGCTACGAGCAGTACTTC.

Regarding this clone: Other DNA sequences in the sample encode the same CDR3. The chain combines TRBV7-2 with TRBJ2-7; D perhaps matches TRBD2 (6 bases). Per the germline V gene, CDR1 is SGHTA and CDR2 is FQGNSA. This CDR3 has 13 amino acids. V lost 5 bases, J lost 2 bases, and 10 bases lay in between. The CDR3 spells CASSPRGTYEQYF. Written as DNA, the CDR3 is TGTGCCAGCAGCCCCCGGGGGACCTACGAGCAGTACTTC.